Following are 2 T cell receptor beta chains from one sample sequenced in a study of memory CD4+ T cells and cytomegalovirus serostatus. Single viable CD3+CD4+CD8-CD45RO+ cells were sorted as the memory CD4+ T cells. Measured with immunoSEQ multiplex PCR; TCRdb has only the in-frame clones, and not every one. The sample lists approximately 46,000 clones, roughly 73% seen once, with around 0.61% in the top ten. What was sequenced was memory CD4+ T cells from blood. These receptors came from an adult in good health and CMV-seronegative.

CDR3: CASSGQGYSGNTIYF. CDR3 coding DNA: TGTGCCAGTAGCGGACAGGGTTACTCTGGAAACACCATATATTTT. The rearrangement links TRBV19 to TRBJ1-3; 8 bases line up with TRBD1. The CDR3 spans 15 residues. Trimming at V came to 6 bases and at J to 0 bases, leaving 4 bases not matched to a gene. The V gene's germline CDR1 is LNHDA and CDR2 SQIVND (reference sequence). Supplemented by reference TRBV19 and TRBJ1-3, the full variable domain reads DGGITQSPKYLFRKEGQNVTLSCEQNLNHDAMYWYRQDPGQGLRLIYYSQIVNDFQKGDIAEGYSVSREKKESFPLTVTSAQKNPTAFYLCASSGQGYSGNTIYFGEGSWLTVV.

CDR3 loop: CAWEGPNTGELFF. DNA for the CDR3: TGTGCCTGGGAGGGACCGAACACCGGGGAGCTGTTTTTT. The V and J genes are TRBV30 and TRBJ2-2, with D possibly being TRBD1 or TRBD2 (5 bases each). The length of the CDR3 is 13 residues. Germline V CDR1 and CDR2: GTSNPN, SVGIG (reference sequence). Trimming left V 5 bases short and J 0 bases short, with 7 bases between.